The subject of this entry is one TCR beta chain. This CDR3 is built from 14 residues. Germline CDR1 and CDR2: MNHEY and SVGEGT. V lost 2 bases and J lost 13, with 18 bases in between. This entry comes from a study of blood T cell repertoires in COVID-19. Repertoires were generated with immunoSEQ multiplex PCR, while TCRdb's copy carries only in-frame clones and drops some. The data contain 200,000 to 250,000 clones, 81% of them seen just once; the ten biggest clones take up 8% to 9.5%. Sample: PBMCs or T cells enriched from blood (not recorded which). This sequence joins TRBV6-2 or TRBV6-3 and TRBJ2-1, with D possibly being TRBD1 (6 bases). The TCR comes from a woman in her forties or fifties with acute COVID-19. Written as DNA, the CDR3 is TGTGCCAGCAGTTACGACCTCATCTTGGGGGCCCAGTTCTTC. Its translation is CASSYDLILGAQFF.